Shown below are 2 T cell receptor beta chains from a single sample sequenced in a study of shared clonotypes between healthy human individuals (dated by TCRdb to the early 2020s). The receptor library was made with the immunoSEQ multiplex PCR assay. Held by TCRdb, this immuneACCESS table contains in-frame sequences only and omits some clones. Under half of the omission traces to an unresolved V gene where checked; the cause of the rest is unknown. The sample records about 480,000 clones, 60% to 80% of which are singletons. The ten most abundant clones make up approximately 13% of the sample. Sequences were obtained from PBMCs. These receptors all come from a woman aged 40 to 50 in good health. Some clones in this sample may be carry-over from other donors' samples.

The genes are TRBV7-2 and TRBJ2-2; 8 bases are a match to TRBD2. Looked up from germline, CDR1 is SGHTA and CDR2 is FQGNSA. After removal of 5 bases from V and 7 bases from J, the junction contained 12 bases not matched to a gene. CDR3 length: 16 residues. The CDR3 loop is CASSKPGLEGHGELFF. CDR3 DNA sequence: TGTGCCAGCAGCAAACCGGGACTAGAGGGCCACGGGGAGCTGTTTTTT.

This chain connects TRBV18 to TRBJ2-7; 9 positions match TRBD1. This CDR3 is built from 14 residues. After removal of 3 bases from V and 4 bases from J, the junction contained 4 bases not matched to a gene. CDR1 KGHSH and CDR2 LQKENI come from the germline V gene. Here the CDR3 DNA reads TGTGCCAGCTCACCCCGGGACAGGGAGTACGAGCAGTACTTC. This encodes CASSPRDREYEQYF.